Each of the 15 T cell receptor beta chains below was sequenced from the same sample in a study of control samples from healthy donors and cancer patients. The method was immunoSEQ multiplex PCR; TCRdb's version includes in-frame clones alone and lacks a portion of them. The sample includes some 120,000 clones, 80% to 95% of them seen just once. Sample: PBMCs. The origin of the receptors is a man older than 75 with head and neck cancer.

The CDR3 loop reads CASTFGATQYF. CDR3 in DNA: TGTGCCAGCACCTTTGGGGCGACCCAGTACTTC. The chain recombines TRBV5-6 with TRBJ2-5; maybe TRBD1 (5 bases). Trimming removed 6 bases at V and 7 bases at J, with 10 bases between. The CDR3 contains 11 residues. Looked up from germline, CDR1 is SGHDT and CDR2 is YYEEEE.

The chain is built from TRBV11-2 and TRBJ2-7; 7 bases are shared with TRBD2. V shed 5 bases and J 3 bases; nucleotides not matched to a gene: 10. CDR1 and CDR2 from the germline V gene are SGHAT and FQNNGV. This CDR3 has 15 amino acids. The CDR3 reads CASSPTLLANYEQYF. CDR3 sequence (DNA): TGTGCCAGCAGCCCAACCCTACTAGCGAACTACGAGCAGTACTTC.

This sequence joins TRBV3-1 (or the pseudogene TRBV3-2) and TRBJ1-6; D not certain. Germline values: CDR1 LGHDT, CDR2 YNNKEL (reference sequence). CDR3 length: 13 residues. V was cut by 4 bases and J by 7 bases, with 8 bases left in between. The CDR3 here is CASSPGLNSPLHF. CDR3 in DNA: TGTGCCAGCAGCCCCGGGTTGAATTCACCCCTCCACTTT.

V usage is TRBV19 and J usage is TRBJ2-3, with 9 bases matching TRBD1. J was trimmed by 2 bases and V by 4 bases; bases with no gene match: 4. The CDR3 has 15 amino acids. The V gene's germline CDR1 is LNHDA and CDR2 SQIVND (reference sequence). CDR3 nucleotide sequence: TGTGCCAGTAGTACCGGACAGGGGAACACAGATACGCAGTATTTT. Its translation is CASSTGQGNTDTQYF.

The chain uses TRBV18 and TRBJ2-1; D is undetermined. CDR1 is KGHSH and CDR2 is LQKENI in the germline V gene. Trimming took 3 bases from V and 6 from J, leaving 15 bases between them. The length of the CDR3 is 15 residues. The CDR3 sequence: CASSPPDKRANEQFF. The CDR3 bases are TGTGCCAGCTCACCCCCAGACAAAAGGGCCAATGAGCAGTTCTTC.

The chain couples TRBV19 to TRBJ1-5, with D unclear. This CDR3 region has 13 residues. V dropped 7 bases and J dropped 7 bases, with 14 bases sitting between them. Germline V gives CDR1 LNHDA, CDR2 SQIVND (reference sequence). The CDR3 is CASNPSGRQPQHF. In DNA form, the CDR3 reads TGTGCCAGTAACCCGAGTGGAAGACAGCCCCAGCATTTT.

The chain employs TRBV5-6 and TRBJ1-5; D unresolved. Trimming shortened V by 2 bases and J by 7 bases, and 19 bases separated the two germline ends. The CDR3 extends over 16 amino acids. CDR1 is SGHDT and CDR2 is YYEEEE in the germline V gene. For the CDR3, the DNA is TGTGCCAGCAGCTTTCTTTCTGACCTAAGGGAACAGCCCCAGCATTTT. Translated, it gives CASSFLSDLREQPQHF.

V and J are TRBV19 and TRBJ1-5, with TRBD1 matching over 9 bases. Per germline, CDR1 LNHDA and CDR2 SQIVND (reference sequence). Trimming cost V 6 bases and J 1 base; bases outside gene matches: 10. CDR3 length: 17 amino acids. CDR3 nucleotides: TGTGCCAGTAGCCTCTTGACAGGGGGATCGAGCAATCAGCCCCAGCATTTT. It yields the protein CASSLLTGGSSNQPQHF. The full variable domain, completed using reference TRBV19 and TRBJ1-5, is DGGITQSPKYLFRKEGQNVTLSCEQNLNHDAMYWYRQDPGQGLRLIYYSQIVNDFQKGDIAEGYSVSREKKESFPLTVTSAQKNPTAFYLCASSLLTGGSSNQPQHFGDGTRLSIL.

This clone was seen once. The genes are TRBV18 and TRBJ1-5; no clear D gene. Germline V CDR1 and CDR2: KGHSH, LQKENI. This CDR3 has 15 amino acids. V shed 1 base and J shed 3 bases, with 10 bases lying between them. The chain's CDR3 is CASSPRRQANQPQHF. CDR3 DNA: TGTGCCAGCTCACCACGCAGGCAAGCCAATCAGCCCCAGCATTTT.

The chain links TRBV7-6 to TRBJ2-5, with 12 nucleotides matching TRBD1. V dropped 6 bases and J dropped 4; count of bases not matched to a gene: 9. The CDR3 runs 16 residues. Germline V gene sequence: CDR1 SGHVS, CDR2 FNYEAQ. The CDR3 protein is CASSPSPGQGAETQYF. The CDR3 region has the DNA TGTGCCAGCAGTCCTTCACCGGGACAGGGGGCAGAGACCCAGTACTTC.

The chain couples TRBV27 to TRBJ2-7; 7 bases align to TRBD2. Germline CDR1 MNHEY, CDR2 SMNVEV (reference sequence). Trimming cost V 3 bases and J 4 bases; bases outside gene matches: 0. CDR3 size: 12 residues. CDR3: CASSLRGYEQYF. In DNA form, the CDR3 reads TGTGCCAGCAGTTTGCGGGGGTACGAGCAGTACTTC.

V usage is TRBV3-1 (or the pseudogene TRBV3-2) and J usage is TRBJ2-3; 8 nucleotides align to TRBD2. The CDR3 runs to 15 residues. Trimming at V came to 2 bases and at J to 8 bases, leaving 9 bases not matched to a gene. Germline CDR1 is LGHDT and CDR2 is YNNKEL (reference sequence). As DNA, the CDR3 is TGTGCCAGCAGCCAACGTGGGACTAGGACGGGTACGCAGTATTTT. Translation: CASSQRGTRTGTQYF.

This clone was counted once. The chain joins TRBV19 to TRBJ1-3; no clear D. Between the trimmed V and J ends, which lost 4 bases and 2 bases, there was a span of 12 bases. Looked up from germline, CDR1 is LNHDA and CDR2 is SQIVND (reference sequence). This CDR3 contains 15 residues. CDR3 sequence reads: CASSTGPGTGNTIYF. The CDR3 DNA reads as TGTGCCAGTAGTACGGGCCCGGGCACTGGAAACACCATATATTTT.

The chain employs TRBV19 and TRBJ2-3, with D perhaps being TRBD1 or TRBD2 (5 bases each). Trimming left V 3 bases short and J 8 bases short, with 15 bases between. The CDR3 contains 14 residues. Per the germline V gene, CDR1 is LNHDA and CDR2 is SQIVND (reference sequence). DNA of the CDR3: TGTGCCAGTAGTATGGGTGGGGGTCTACTTACGCAGTATTTT. Its protein is CASSMGGGLLTQYF.

J is TRBJ2-1 and V is TRBV10-2; TRBD2 is a possible D gene (6 bases). V gave up 5 bases and J gave up 6 bases, with 14 bases separating them. Looked up from germline, CDR1 is WSHSY and CDR2 is SAAADI. The CDR3 is 14 residues long. The DNA of the CDR3 is TGCGCCAGCAGTTTTAAGACTAGTAGCAATGAGCAGTTCTTC. Its translation is CASSFKTSSNEQFF.